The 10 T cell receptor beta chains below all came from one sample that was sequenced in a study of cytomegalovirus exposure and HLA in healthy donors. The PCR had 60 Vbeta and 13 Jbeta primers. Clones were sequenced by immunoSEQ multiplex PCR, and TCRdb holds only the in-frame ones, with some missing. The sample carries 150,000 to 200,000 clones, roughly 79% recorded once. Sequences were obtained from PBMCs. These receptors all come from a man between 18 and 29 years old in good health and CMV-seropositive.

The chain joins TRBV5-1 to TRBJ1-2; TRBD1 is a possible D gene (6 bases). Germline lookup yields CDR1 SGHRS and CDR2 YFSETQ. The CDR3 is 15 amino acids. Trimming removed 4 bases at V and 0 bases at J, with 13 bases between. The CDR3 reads CASSIGGGANYGYTF. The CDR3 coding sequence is TGCGCCAGCAGCATAGGGGGGGGAGCTAACTATGGCTACACCTTC. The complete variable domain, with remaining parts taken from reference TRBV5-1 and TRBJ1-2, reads KAGVTQTPRYLIKTRGQQVTLSCSPISGHRSVSWYQQTPGQGLQFLFEYFSETQRNKGNFPGRFSGRQFSNSRSEMNVSTLELGDSALYLCASSIGGGANYGYTFGSGTRLTVV.

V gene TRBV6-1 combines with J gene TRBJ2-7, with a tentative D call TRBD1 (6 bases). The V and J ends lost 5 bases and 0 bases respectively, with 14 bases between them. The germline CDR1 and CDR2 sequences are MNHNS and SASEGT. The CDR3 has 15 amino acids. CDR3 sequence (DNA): TGTGCCAGCAGTTTATGGCAGGGGTACTCCTACGAGCAGTACTTC. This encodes CASSLWQGYSYEQYF.

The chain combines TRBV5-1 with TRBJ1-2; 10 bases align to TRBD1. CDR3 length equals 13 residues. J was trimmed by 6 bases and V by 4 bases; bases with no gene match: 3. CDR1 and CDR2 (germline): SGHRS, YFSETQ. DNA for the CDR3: TGCGCCAGCAGCGACAGGGGGCAAGATGGCTACACCTTC. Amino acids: CASSDRGQDGYTF. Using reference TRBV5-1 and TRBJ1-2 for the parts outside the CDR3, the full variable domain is KAGVTQTPRYLIKTRGQQVTLSCSPISGHRSVSWYQQTPGQGLQFLFEYFSETQRNKGNFPGRFSGRQFSNSRSEMNVSTLELGDSALYLCASSDRGQDGYTFGSGTRLTVV.

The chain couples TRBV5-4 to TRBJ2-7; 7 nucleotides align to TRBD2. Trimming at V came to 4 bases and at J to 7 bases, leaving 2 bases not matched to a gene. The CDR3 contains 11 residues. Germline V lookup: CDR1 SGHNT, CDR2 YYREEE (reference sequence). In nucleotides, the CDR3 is TGTGCCAGCAGCCGGGAGGAGGAGCAGTACTTC. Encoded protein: CASSREEEQYF.

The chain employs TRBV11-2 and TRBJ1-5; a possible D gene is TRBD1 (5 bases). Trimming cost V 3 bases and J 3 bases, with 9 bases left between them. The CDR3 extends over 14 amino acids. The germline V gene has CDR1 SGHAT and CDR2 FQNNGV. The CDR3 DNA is TGTGCCAGCAGCTTGGGGGACTTCAATCAGCCCCAGCATTTT. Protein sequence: CASSLGDFNQPQHF.

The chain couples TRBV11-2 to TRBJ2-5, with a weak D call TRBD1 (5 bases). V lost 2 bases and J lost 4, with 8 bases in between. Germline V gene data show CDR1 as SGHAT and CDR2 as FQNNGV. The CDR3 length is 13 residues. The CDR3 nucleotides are TGTGCCAGCAGCTTATACAGGTCAGAGACCCAGTACTTC. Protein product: CASSLYRSETQYF.

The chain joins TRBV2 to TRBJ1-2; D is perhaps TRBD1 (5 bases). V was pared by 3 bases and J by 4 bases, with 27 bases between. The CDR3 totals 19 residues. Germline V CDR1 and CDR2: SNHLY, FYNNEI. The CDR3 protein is CASSETHLVNMGPTYGYTF. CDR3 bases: TGTGCCAGCAGTGAGACCCACTTGGTAAACATGGGGCCTACCTATGGCTACACCTTC.

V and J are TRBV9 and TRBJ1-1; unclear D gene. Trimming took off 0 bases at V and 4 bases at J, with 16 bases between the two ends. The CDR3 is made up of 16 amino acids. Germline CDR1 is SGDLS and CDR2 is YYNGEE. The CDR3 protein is CASSVGLLSSGTEAFF. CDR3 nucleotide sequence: TGTGCCAGCAGCGTAGGTCTTTTGAGTTCGGGCACTGAAGCTTTCTTT.

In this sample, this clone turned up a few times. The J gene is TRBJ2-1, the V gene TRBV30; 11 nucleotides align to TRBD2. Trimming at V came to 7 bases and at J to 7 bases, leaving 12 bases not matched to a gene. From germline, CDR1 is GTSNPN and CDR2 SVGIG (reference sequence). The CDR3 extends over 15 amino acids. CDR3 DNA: TGTGCCTTCTTTAGCGGGAGGGCCTCGCCAAATGAGCAGTTCTTC. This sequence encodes CAFFSGRASPNEQFF.

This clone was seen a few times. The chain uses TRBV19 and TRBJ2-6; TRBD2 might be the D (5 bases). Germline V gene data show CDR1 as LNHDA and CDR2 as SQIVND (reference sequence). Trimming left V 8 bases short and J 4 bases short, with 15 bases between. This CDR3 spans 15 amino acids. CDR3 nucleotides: TGTGCCAGTCTACCTAGCTACGTGGGGGCCAACGTCCTGACTTTC. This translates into CASLPSYVGANVLTF.